This TCR beta chain is drawn from a study of blood T cell repertoires in COVID-19. Whole-study context: Samples came from the United States, Italy and Spain, spanning acute and convalescent COVID-19. Sample material is recorded as cDNA or gDNA derived from T cells, B-cell-depleted T cells, or PBMCs.

As processed by the authors: Amplifying reference gene primers gave estimates of nucleated cell counts. TCRdb's table, derived via immunoSEQ multiplex PCR, lists solely in-frame clones and lacks some. V, J and clone size reflect that table, while D and trimming were determined from the DNA. The sample lists about 180,000 clones, roughly 88% occurring once. V shed 0 bases and J shed 12 bases, with 18 bases lying between them. Germline CDR1 reads KGHSH; CDR2 reads LQKENI. The CDR3 runs 15 residues. Sequences were obtained from PBMCs or T cells enriched from blood (not recorded which). The chain combines TRBV18 with TRBJ2-1; D not resolved. This clonotype originated in a woman in her late teens or twenties who had recovered from COVID-19. CDR3 residues: CASSPPSASPLRQFF. The CDR3 DNA follows: TGTGCCAGCTCACCACCTTCCGCTAGTCCCCTACGGCAGTTCTTC.